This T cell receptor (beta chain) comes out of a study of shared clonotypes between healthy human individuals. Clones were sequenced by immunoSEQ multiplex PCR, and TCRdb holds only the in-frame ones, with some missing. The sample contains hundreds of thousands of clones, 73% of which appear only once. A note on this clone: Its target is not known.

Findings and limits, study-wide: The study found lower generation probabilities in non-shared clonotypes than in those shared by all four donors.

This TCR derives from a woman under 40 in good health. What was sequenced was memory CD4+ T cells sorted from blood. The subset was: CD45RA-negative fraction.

The CDR3 region is CASGTPDAYEQYF. The CDR3 DNA follows: TGTGCCAGCGGGACACCCGATGCCTACGAGCAGTACTTC. V gene TRBV6-5 combines with J gene TRBJ2-7; TRBD1 is a possible D gene (6 bases). V was pared by 8 bases and J by 2 bases, with 13 bases between. The germline V gene encodes CDR1 MNHEY and CDR2 SVGAGI. The CDR3 spans 13 residues.